This is a list of T cell receptor beta chains from one sample in a study of cytotoxic CD8 clonotypes in ibrutinib-treated CLL. Profiled with immunoSEQ multiplex PCR; TCRdb holds only in-frame clones, not every one. This table holds 150,000 to 200,000 clones, approximately 77% found once. This specimen was PBMCs, taken after 12 months of ibrutinib treatment. These receptors came from a human donor with chronic lymphocytic leukemia. Both conserved end residues are part of each CDR3. D genes are given only for firm matches. Clone size is not always given. Where it is, it says once, few, many or a class for expanded clones.

>TRBJ1-2|TRBV10-3|-|-
CAISVSAGDNRYGYTF
TGTGCCATCAGTGTGTCGGCAGGTGACAACCGTTATGGCTACACCTTC
>TRBJ1-1|TRBV18|TRBD1|-
CASSPVRDRDTEAFF
TGTGCCAGCTCACCTGTCCGGGACAGGGACACTGAAGCTTTCTTT
>TRBJ2-4|TRBV2|-|-
CASGRDFLAKNIQYF
TGTGCCAGCGGTCGGGACTTCCTAGCCAAAAACATTCAGTACTTC
>TRBJ2-1|TRBV5-1|-|once
CASSLTGDQNNEQFF
TGCGCCAGCAGCTTGACGGGGGACCAGAACAATGAGCAGTTCTTC
>TRBJ2-5|TRBV29-1|TRBD2|few
CSVGLAEETQYF
TGCAGCGTTGGGCTAGCGGAAGAGACCCAGTACTTC
>TRBJ1-1|TRBV7-3|-|-
CASSLKGGDTEAFF
TGTGCCAGCAGCTTAAAGGGGGGTGACACTGAAGCTTTCTTT
>TRBJ2-1|TRBV29-1|-|-
CSVDGRTPSIEQFF
TGCAGCGTTGACGGGAGAACTCCCTCGATTGAGCAGTTCTTC
>TRBJ2-7|TRBV7-2|-|-
CASSSVFGVEQYF
TGTGCCAGCAGCTCGGTCTTTGGAGTGGAACAGTACTTC
>TRBJ2-7|TRBV28|TRBD1|-
CASSASGGITYEQYF
TGTGCCAGCAGTGCCTCAGGGGGTATCACCTACGAGCAGTACTTC
>TRBJ2-2|TRBV7-2|-|-
CASSLREMNTGELFF
TGTGCCAGCAGCTTAAGGGAAATGAACACCGGGGAGCTGTTTTTT
>TRBJ2-5|TRBV2|TRBD2|-
CASSSPTGGSQETQYF
TGTGCCAGCAGCTCCCCCACGGGGGGGTCACAAGAGACCCAGTACTTC
>TRBJ1-5|TRBV7-9|-|-
CASSLGQVGQPQHF
TGTGCCAGCAGCTTAGGGCAGGTGGGTCAGCCCCAGCATTTT
>TRBJ2-3|TRBV5-1|-|-
CASSTYTGTDNTDTQYF
TGCGCCAGCAGCACCTATACCGGGACTGATAACACAGATACGCAGTATTTT
>TRBJ2-6|TRBV7-9|TRBD1|-
CASSSVQGPSGANVLTF
TGTGCCAGCAGCTCGGTACAGGGGCCCTCTGGGGCCAACGTCCTGACTTTC
>TRBJ2-1|TRBV5-8|TRBD2|-
CASSARLAGGSGNEQFF
TGTGCCAGCAGCGCCCGACTAGCGGGAGGGTCCGGCAATGAGCAGTTCTTC
>TRBJ2-1|TRBV20-1|-|-
CSALPKDEQFF
TGCAGTGCCCTCCCCAAGGATGAGCAGTTCTTC
>TRBJ1-4|TRBV6-1|TRBD1|-
CASSGQGGNEKLFF
TGTGCCAGCAGTGGCCAGGGGGGTAATGAAAAACTGTTTTTT
>TRBJ2-3|TRBV5-1|TRBD2|once
CASSIAGGPLNTQYF
TGCGCCAGCAGCATAGCGGGGGGGCCTTTAAATACGCAGTATTTT
>TRBJ2-3|TRBV5-1|TRBD1|-
CASSEGRGLVGTDTQYF
TGCGCCAGCAGCGAAGGCAGGGGGCTCGTTGGGACAGATACGCAGTATTTT
>TRBJ2-2|TRBV19|TRBD2|-
CASAVSGRALPGELFF
TGTGCCAGCGCCGTTAGCGGGAGGGCCCTCCCCGGGGAGCTGTTTTTT
>TRBJ2-7|TRBV21-1|-|-
CASAHPLYEQYF
TGTGCCAGCGCTCACCCTCTCTACGAGCAGTACTTC
>TRBJ2-3|TRBV5-4|-|-
CASSQRGGADTQYF
TGTGCCAGCAGCCAAAGGGGGGGGGCAGATACGCAGTATTTT
>TRBJ1-5|TRBV7-2|-|few
CASSLGAESNQPQHF
TGTGCCAGCAGCTTAGGGGCAGAGAGCAATCAGCCCCAGCATTTT
>TRBJ2-5|TRBV7-2|TRBD2|few
CASSLAGSQSSQETQYF
TGTGCCAGCAGTTTAGCGGGGAGCCAAAGTTCTCAAGAGACCCAGTACTTC